This is a list of T cell receptor beta chains from one sample in a study of control samples from healthy donors and cancer patients. Clones were sequenced by immunoSEQ multiplex PCR, and TCRdb holds only the in-frame ones, with some missing. Of some 130,000 clones listed, approximately 92% are singletons. The source material was blood. The receptors derive from a woman aged 50 to 65 in good health. CDR3s include the opening cysteine and the closing phenylalanine or tryptophan. Each record gives: D gene, J gene, V gene, CDR3 protein, CDR3 DNA. D genes are given only for firm matches.

D gene: TRBD1; J gene: TRBJ2-7; V gene: TRBV6-6; CDR3 protein: CASSRSHTGGADEQYF; CDR3 DNA: TGTGCCAGCAGTCGTTCACATACAGGGGGCGCGGACGAGCAGTACTTC
D gene: -; J gene: TRBJ1-2; V gene: TRBV6-5; CDR3 protein: CASRLGTLDPYGYTF; CDR3 DNA: TGTGCCAGCAGGCTCGGGACGTTGGACCCCTATGGCTACACCTTC
D gene: TRBD2; J gene: TRBJ2-1; V gene: TRBV7-2; CDR3 protein: CASSVSGTSYNEQFF; CDR3 DNA: TGTGCCAGCAGCGTATCCGGGACTAGCTATAATGAGCAGTTCTTC
D gene: TRBD2; J gene: TRBJ2-5; V gene: TRBV5-6; CDR3 protein: CASSSSGGAGQETQYF; CDR3 DNA: TGTGCCAGCAGCTCTAGCGGGGGGGCCGGGCAAGAGACCCAGTACTTC
D gene: TRBD2; J gene: TRBJ2-1; V gene: TRBV2; CDR3 protein: CASSESGLAGFNEQFF; CDR3 DNA: TGTGCCAGCAGTGAATCGGGTCTAGCGGGGTTCAATGAGCAGTTCTTC
D gene: TRBD2; J gene: TRBJ2-1; V gene: TRBV3-1/TRBV3-2; CDR3 protein: CASSPSGLAISNEQFF; CDR3 DNA: TGTGCCAGCAGCCCCTCGGGACTAGCGATAAGCAATGAGCAGTTCTTC
D gene: TRBD2; J gene: TRBJ2-3; V gene: TRBV7-9; CDR3 protein: CASSFDGGASNTQYF; CDR3 DNA: TGTGCCAGCAGCTTTGACGGGGGGGCTTCGAATACGCAGTATTTT
D gene: -; J gene: TRBJ2-7; V gene: TRBV19; CDR3 protein: CASSKFMDTYEQYF; CDR3 DNA: TGTGCCAGTAGTAAATTTATGGACACCTACGAGCAGTACTTC
D gene: -; J gene: TRBJ1-1; V gene: TRBV28; CDR3 protein: CASESGEAEAFF; CDR3 DNA: TGTGCCAGCGAATCCGGGGAGGCTGAAGCTTTCTTT
D gene: -; J gene: TRBJ2-7; V gene: TRBV7-9; CDR3 protein: CASSSVSYEQYF; CDR3 DNA: TGTGCCAGCAGCTCCGTTTCCTACGAGCAGTACTTC
D gene: TRBD2; J gene: TRBJ2-7; V gene: TRBV5-1; CDR3 protein: CASSPGLAGASYEQYF; CDR3 DNA: TGCGCCAGCAGCCCGGGACTAGCGGGGGCCTCCTACGAGCAGTACTTC
D gene: TRBD1; J gene: TRBJ1-4; V gene: TRBV6-5; CDR3 protein: CASILQGRSEKLFF; CDR3 DNA: TGTGCCAGCATCCTACAGGGGAGGAGTGAAAAACTGTTTTTT
D gene: TRBD1; J gene: TRBJ1-2; V gene: TRBV14; CDR3 protein: CASSNNRGQYGYTF; CDR3 DNA: TGTGCCAGCAGCAATAACAGGGGGCAATATGGCTACACCTTC
D gene: -; J gene: TRBJ2-1; V gene: TRBV12-5; CDR3 protein: CASGSPLGRREQFF; CDR3 DNA: TGTGCTAGTGGTTCCCCCTTAGGCCGACGCGAGCAGTTCTTC
D gene: -; J gene: TRBJ2-2; V gene: TRBV7-9; CDR3 protein: CASSLGGSRNTGELFF; CDR3 DNA: TGTGCCAGCAGCTTAGGTGGGAGCAGGAACACCGGGGAGCTGTTTTTT